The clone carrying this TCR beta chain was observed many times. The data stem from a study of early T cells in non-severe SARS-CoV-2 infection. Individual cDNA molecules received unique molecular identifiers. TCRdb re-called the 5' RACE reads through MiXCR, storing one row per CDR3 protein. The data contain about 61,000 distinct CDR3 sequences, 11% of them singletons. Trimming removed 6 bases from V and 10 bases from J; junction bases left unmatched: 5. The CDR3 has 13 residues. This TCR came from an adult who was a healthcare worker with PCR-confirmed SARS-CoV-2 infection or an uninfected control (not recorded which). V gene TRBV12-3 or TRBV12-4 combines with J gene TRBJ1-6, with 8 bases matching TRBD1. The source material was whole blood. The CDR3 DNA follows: TGTGCCAGCAGGGACAGGGTCATGTCACCCCTCCACTTT. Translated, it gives CASRDRVMSPLHF.